This TCR beta chain derives from a study of Graves' ophthalmopathy and Graves' hyperthyroidism. Study-wide context: Peripheral blood was gathered at the point of initial diagnosis, before any treatment started.

The CDR3 consists of 16 residues. Germline assignment: CDR1 SGDLS and CDR2 YYNGEE. Amplification from RNA transcripts yielded the TCR beta CDR3 regions. First-round RT-PCR relied on HTBI primers, and a second-round multiplex PCR came next. Using its own MiXCR run on the multiplex PCR reads, TCRdb lists one record per CDR3 protein. Seen here are a few hundred thousand distinct CDR3 sequences, approximately 15% observed once, and the top ten hold about 7%. Points on this clonotype: Antigen unknown. One junction end does not reproduce the germline sequence, and a read error may be involved.

Recruitment covered hyperthyroidism patients aged 18 to 65 whose new diagnosis was of under 2 months' duration. Among the exclusions were patients with other autoimmune diseases, uncontrolled infections, pregnancy or lactation. Study results and limitations: Most thyroid clonotypes with frequency above 0.001 were detected in blood too.

This clonotype was obtained from a woman aged 18-29 years with stable Graves' hyperthyroidism. The chain uses TRBV9 and TRBJ2-1; 12 bases match TRBD2. Sequencing used peripheral blood. CDR3 region: CACSVGPSGGANEQFF. The CDR3 DNA reads as TGTGCCTGCAGCGTAGGTCCTAGCGGGGGGGCGAATGAGCAGTTCTTC.